The present entry profiles one TCR beta chain with its context. What it binds is not known. The authors incorporated unique molecular identifiers into the TCR beta cDNA libraries. There were roughly 0.95 to 10 million T cells, and around 500,000 cDNA molecules came from them. TCRdb re-derived calls from the PCR reads in MiXCR, one entry per CDR3 protein. The sample shows more than 500,000 distinct CDR3 sequences, approximately 34% of them seen only once. These data are taken from a study of post-analysis software for immune sequencing data. Germline CDR1 SGHRS, CDR2 YFSETQ. The J segment lost 4 bases and the V segment lost 0 bases, leaving 1 base of the junction unmatched. This CDR3 is 15 amino acids long. Study-wide points: Same-batch samples co-clustered strongly by F measure. Included in a set of roughly five TRBV segments more frequent in patients than controls were TRBV5-6, TRBV5-1 and TRBV20-1. Controls' normalized Chao1 diversity significantly exceeded that of multiple sclerosis patients.

The V and J genes are TRBV5-1 and TRBJ1-6; 7 nucleotides line up with TRBD1. This receptor was obtained from a girl aged 2-17 years with multiple sclerosis. The specimen sequenced was blood. The CDR3 reads CASSLAGQYNSPLHF. CDR3 nucleotide sequence: TGCGCCAGCAGCTTGGCGGGACAGTATAATTCACCCCTCCACTTT.